The rows below give T cell receptor beta chains drawn from one sample of a study of OX40 agonist ivuxolimab in advanced cancers. TCRdb keeps only in-frame clones here, not all; method: immunoSEQ multiplex PCR. The sample holds over 55,000 clones, around 84% seen once. Material: CD4+ or CD8+ T cells sorted from blood, obtained in a trial of the OX40 agonist ivuxolimab. The receptors here all came from an adult with an advanced solid tumor such as melanoma, head and neck, liver or kidney cancer. The CDR3 runs from the conserved cysteine through the conserved F or W. A row's size may be missing; if present it is once, few, many or a size class.

clone_size: -
j_call: TRBJ1-1
v_call: TRBV19
cdr3_aa: CASSPGQGTEAFF

clone_size: -
j_call: TRBJ2-4
v_call: TRBV19
cdr3_aa: CASSIYTGGATKNIQYF

clone_size: -
j_call: TRBJ1-4
v_call: TRBV5-1
cdr3_aa: CASSPGTNNEKLFF

clone_size: once
j_call: TRBJ1-1
v_call: TRBV11-2
cdr3_aa: CASSSYRGLNTEAFF

clone_size: few
j_call: TRBJ1-2
v_call: TRBV6-4
cdr3_aa: CASSDSSDRAGYTF

clone_size: -
j_call: TRBJ1-3
v_call: TRBV10-2
cdr3_aa: CATQGTAERAIYF

clone_size: -
j_call: TRBJ1-2
v_call: TRBV10-3
cdr3_aa: CATGGAGGYTF

clone_size: -
j_call: TRBJ2-3
v_call: TRBV14
cdr3_aa: CASSRPGLAESLHTQYF

clone_size: -
j_call: TRBJ2-5
v_call: TRBV15
cdr3_aa: CATSRDPLRGAGETQYF

clone_size: -
j_call: TRBJ2-4
v_call: TRBV7-3
cdr3_aa: CASSARGAGIQYF

clone_size: -
j_call: TRBJ1-2
v_call: TRBV7-2
cdr3_aa: CASSSQGGTNYGYTF

clone_size: -
j_call: TRBJ1-1
v_call: TRBV5-1
cdr3_aa: CATTWDSRGNTEAFF

clone_size: once
j_call: TRBJ1-1
v_call: TRBV6-1
cdr3_aa: CASKSTAGTEAFF

clone_size: few
j_call: TRBJ1-2
v_call: TRBV4-2
cdr3_aa: CASSPSAGQGGYGYTF

clone_size: -
j_call: TRBJ2-2
v_call: TRBV5-4
cdr3_aa: CASSSGKTGELFF

clone_size: -
j_call: TRBJ2-7
v_call: TRBV28
cdr3_aa: CASSFLPAGVIPYEQYF

clone_size: -
j_call: TRBJ2-7
v_call: TRBV5-6
cdr3_aa: CASSLIGRGSLYEQYF

clone_size: -
j_call: TRBJ2-5
v_call: TRBV4-1
cdr3_aa: CASSQPTGGETQYF

clone_size: medium-sized
j_call: TRBJ1-2
v_call: TRBV6-5
cdr3_aa: CASSYGGRDYGYTF

clone_size: -
j_call: TRBJ1-2
v_call: TRBV11-2
cdr3_aa: CASSTTGNYGYTF

clone_size: -
j_call: TRBJ2-7
v_call: TRBV7-3
cdr3_aa: CASSQGDEQYF

clone_size: -
j_call: TRBJ1-2
v_call: TRBV6-6
cdr3_aa: CASSWQGKGLYGYTF

clone_size: once
j_call: TRBJ2-7
v_call: TRBV21-1
cdr3_aa: CASSRSQKSGSSYEQYF

clone_size: -
j_call: TRBJ2-7
v_call: TRBV6-6
cdr3_aa: CASSYGQGSYEQYF

clone_size: -
j_call: TRBJ2-2
v_call: TRBV5-1
cdr3_aa: CASSLAGQGTGELFF

clone_size: -
j_call: TRBJ2-5
v_call: TRBV9
cdr3_aa: CASSVVGGGETQYF